This TCR beta chain was retrieved from a study of blood T cell repertoires in COVID-19. About the study: Samples came from the United States, Italy and Spain, spanning acute and convalescent COVID-19. The cDNA or gDNA used as material had been derived from T cells, B-cell-depleted T cells, or PBMCs.

Methods used by the authors: Estimation of nucleated cell counts was performed using reference gene primer amplification. Profiling relied on immunoSEQ multiplex PCR, and the TCRdb table lists in-frame clones only, not all of them. V and J calls and clone size are those listed in that table; D and trimming were worked out from the DNA. Of about 260,000 clones listed, 80% to 90% are singletons. The germline V gene encodes CDR1 MNHEY and CDR2 SMNVEV (reference sequence). The CDR3 loop spans 13 amino acids. Between the trimmed V and J ends, which lost 2 bases and 2 bases, there was a span of 7 bases. Patients at the Seattle site were enrolled during active infection and followed longitudinally.

Source material: peripheral blood. V gene TRBV27 combines with J gene TRBJ2-7; D might be TRBD1 (6 bases). This TCR came from a woman between 65 and 79 years old with COVID-19, enrolled during active disease. CDR3 DNA: TGTGCCAGCAGTTTACGGACAGCCTACGAGCAGTACTTC. It is translated as CASSLRTAYEQYF.